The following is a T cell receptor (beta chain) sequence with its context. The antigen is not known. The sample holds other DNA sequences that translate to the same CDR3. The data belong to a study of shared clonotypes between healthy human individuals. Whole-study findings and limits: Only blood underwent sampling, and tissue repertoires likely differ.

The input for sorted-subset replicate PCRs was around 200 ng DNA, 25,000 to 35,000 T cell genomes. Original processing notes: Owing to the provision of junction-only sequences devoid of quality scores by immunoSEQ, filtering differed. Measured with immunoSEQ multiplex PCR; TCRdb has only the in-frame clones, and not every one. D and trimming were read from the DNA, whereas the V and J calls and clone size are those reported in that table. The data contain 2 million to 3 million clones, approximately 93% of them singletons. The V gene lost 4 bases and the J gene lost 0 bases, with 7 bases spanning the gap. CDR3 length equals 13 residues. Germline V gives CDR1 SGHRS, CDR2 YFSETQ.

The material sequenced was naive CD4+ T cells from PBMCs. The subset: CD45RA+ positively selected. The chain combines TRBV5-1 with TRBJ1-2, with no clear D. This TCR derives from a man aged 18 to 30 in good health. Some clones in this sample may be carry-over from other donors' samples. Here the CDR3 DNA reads TGCGCCAGCAGCCTCGGGACTAACTATGGCTACACCTTC. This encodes CASSLGTNYGYTF.